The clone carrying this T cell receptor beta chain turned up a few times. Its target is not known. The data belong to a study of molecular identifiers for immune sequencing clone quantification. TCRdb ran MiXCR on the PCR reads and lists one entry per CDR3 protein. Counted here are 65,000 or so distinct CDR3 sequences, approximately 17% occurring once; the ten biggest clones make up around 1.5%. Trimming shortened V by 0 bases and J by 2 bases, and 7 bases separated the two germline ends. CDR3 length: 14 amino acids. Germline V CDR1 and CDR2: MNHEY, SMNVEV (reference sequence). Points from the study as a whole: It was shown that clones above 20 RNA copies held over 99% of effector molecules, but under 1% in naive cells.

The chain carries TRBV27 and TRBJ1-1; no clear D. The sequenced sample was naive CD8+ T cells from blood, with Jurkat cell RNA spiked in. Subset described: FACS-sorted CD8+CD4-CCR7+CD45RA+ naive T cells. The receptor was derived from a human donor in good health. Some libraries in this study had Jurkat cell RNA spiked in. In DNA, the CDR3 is TGTGCCAGCAGTTTATCGCGGGGTAACACTGAAGCTTTCTTT. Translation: CASSLSRGNTEAFF.